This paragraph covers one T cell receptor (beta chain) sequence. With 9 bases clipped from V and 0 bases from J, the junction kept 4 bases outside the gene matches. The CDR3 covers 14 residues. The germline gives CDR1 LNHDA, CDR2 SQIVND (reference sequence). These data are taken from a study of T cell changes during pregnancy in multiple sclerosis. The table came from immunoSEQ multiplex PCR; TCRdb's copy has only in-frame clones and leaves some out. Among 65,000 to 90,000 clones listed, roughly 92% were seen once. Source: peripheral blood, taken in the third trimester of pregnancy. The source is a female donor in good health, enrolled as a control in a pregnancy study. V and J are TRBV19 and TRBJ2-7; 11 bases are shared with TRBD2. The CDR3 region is CASSTSGDSYEQYF. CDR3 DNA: TGTGCCAGCTCGACTAGCGGGGACTCCTACGAGCAGTACTTC.